This T cell receptor beta chain was sequenced for a study of cytomegalovirus exposure and HLA in healthy donors. Study findings and constraints: In vitro assays verified that a few CMV-associated chains recognized CMV antigens specifically.

A note on this clone: As yet, its antigen is unknown.

Sampled while nominally healthy, donors likely had unrecorded immune exposures. With 60 Vbeta and 13 Jbeta primers, the PCR was carried out. TCRdb's table, derived via immunoSEQ multiplex PCR, lists solely in-frame clones and lacks some. Of 150,000 or so clones in the sample, roughly 84% were seen once. Germline CDR1 is MNHEY and CDR2 is SMNVEV (reference sequence). V lost 5 bases, J lost 7 bases, and 2 bases stayed unmatched. The CDR3 spans 14 residues. Sequenced: PBMCs. The chain employs TRBV27 and TRBJ1-6, with 10 bases lining up with TRBD1. The sequence was obtained from a woman aged 18-29 years in good health and CMV-seronegative. The CDR3 DNA reads as TGTGCCAGCAGTGCGGGACAGGGGAATTCACCCCTCCACTTT. Translation gives CASSAGQGNSPLHF.